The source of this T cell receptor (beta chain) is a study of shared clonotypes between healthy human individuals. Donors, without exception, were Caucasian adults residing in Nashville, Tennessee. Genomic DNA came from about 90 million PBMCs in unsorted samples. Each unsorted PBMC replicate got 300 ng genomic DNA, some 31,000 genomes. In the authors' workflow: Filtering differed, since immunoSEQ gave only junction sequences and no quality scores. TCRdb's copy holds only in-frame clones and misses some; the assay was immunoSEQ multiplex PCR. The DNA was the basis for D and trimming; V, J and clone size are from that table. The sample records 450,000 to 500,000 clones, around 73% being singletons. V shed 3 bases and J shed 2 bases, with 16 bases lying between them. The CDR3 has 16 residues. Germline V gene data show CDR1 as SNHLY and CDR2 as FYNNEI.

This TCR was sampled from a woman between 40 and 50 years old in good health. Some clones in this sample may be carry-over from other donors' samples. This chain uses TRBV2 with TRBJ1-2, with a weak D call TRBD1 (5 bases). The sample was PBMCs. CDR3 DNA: TGTGCCAGCAGTGATGGTATCGGACAAAAGAACTATGGCTACACCTTC. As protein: CASSDGIGQKNYGYTF.